A selection of T cell receptor beta chains follows, all from one sample in a study of CD8 T cells in Susac syndrome. TCRdb called the immunoSEQ multiplex PCR reads again in MiXCR, with one record for every CDR3 protein. The table has about 300,000 distinct CDR3 sequences, almost 85% seen once. Sequences were obtained from CD8+ T cells from PBMCs. The receptors shown here come from a human donor with multiple sclerosis. CDR3s include the opening cysteine and the closing phenylalanine or tryptophan. Fields, in order: D gene, clone size, V gene, J gene, CDR3 protein, CDR3 DNA. A D gene is named only where the DNA matches it firmly. Size tells how often a clone was seen (once, few, many) or the class of an expanded clone, and some rows leave it out.

d_call: TRBD2
clone_size: NA
v_call: TRBV7-7
j_call: TRBJ2-1
cdr3_aa: CASSSGGGNEQFF
cdr3_nt: TGTGCTAGCAGCTCGGGCGGGGGGAATGAGCAGTTCTTC

d_call: NA
clone_size: NA
v_call: TRBV5-6
j_call: TRBJ2-5
cdr3_aa: CASSIQGPETQYF
cdr3_nt: TGTGCCAGCAGTATTCAGGGTCCGGAGACCCAGTACTTC

d_call: TRBD2
clone_size: NA
v_call: TRBV14
j_call: TRBJ2-1
cdr3_aa: CASSQWVAGLYNEQFF
cdr3_nt: TGTGCCAGCAGCCAATGGGTAGCGGGCCTCTACAATGAGCAGTTCTTC

d_call: NA
clone_size: NA
v_call: TRBV6-5
j_call: TRBJ2-7
cdr3_aa: CASSYAEGSYEQYF
cdr3_nt: TGTGCCAGCAGTTATGCGGAGGGTTCCTACGAGCAGTACTTC

d_call: NA
clone_size: few
v_call: TRBV6-5
j_call: TRBJ1-5
cdr3_aa: CASSSSGRSNQPQHF
cdr3_nt: TGTGCCAGCAGTTCCTCGGGGAGGAGCAATCAGCCCCAGCATTTT

d_call: TRBD1
clone_size: NA
v_call: TRBV27
j_call: TRBJ1-1
cdr3_aa: CASSFRGLGTEAFF
cdr3_nt: TGTGCCAGCAGTTTCAGGGGGCTCGGCACTGAAGCTTTCTTT

d_call: NA
clone_size: NA
v_call: TRBV7-9
j_call: TRBJ2-1
cdr3_aa: CASSGDWRNYNEQFF
cdr3_nt: TGTGCCAGCAGCGGGGACTGGCGCAACTACAATGAGCAGTTCTTC

d_call: NA
clone_size: NA
v_call: TRBV18
j_call: TRBJ2-1
cdr3_aa: CASSPYVGAGPNNEQFF
cdr3_nt: TGTGCCAGCTCACCGTATGTCGGAGCGGGTCCGAACAATGAGCAGTTCTTC

d_call: TRBD1
clone_size: NA
v_call: TRBV4-1
j_call: TRBJ2-7
cdr3_aa: CASSTAGTGGIEQYF
cdr3_nt: TGCGCCAGCAGCACTGCCGGGACAGGGGGTATCGAGCAGTACTTC

d_call: TRBD2
clone_size: NA
v_call: TRBV7-9
j_call: TRBJ2-3
cdr3_aa: CASSLTREVSTDTQYF
cdr3_nt: TGTGCCAGCAGCCTGACGCGGGAGGTTAGCACAGATACGCAGTATTTT

d_call: NA
clone_size: NA
v_call: TRBV27
j_call: TRBJ2-3
cdr3_aa: CASSLTDSRPTDTQYF
cdr3_nt: TGTGCCAGCAGTTTAACGGACAGTAGACCCACAGATACGCAGTATTTT

d_call: TRBD2
clone_size: NA
v_call: TRBV10-3
j_call: TRBJ2-1
cdr3_aa: CASEGRLAGADEQFF
cdr3_nt: TGTGCCTCCGAGGGCAGACTAGCGGGAGCAGATGAGCAGTTCTTC

d_call: TRBD2
clone_size: NA
v_call: TRBV28
j_call: TRBJ2-7
cdr3_aa: CAITGLADSYEQYF
cdr3_nt: TGTGCCATAACCGGACTAGCGGACTCCTACGAGCAGTACTTC

d_call: TRBD1
clone_size: few
v_call: TRBV6-2/TRBV6-3
j_call: TRBJ2-7
cdr3_aa: CASLKGATREQYF
cdr3_nt: TGTGCCAGTCTCAAGGGGGCGACCCGCGAGCAGTACTTC

d_call: TRBD2
clone_size: NA
v_call: TRBV7-9
j_call: TRBJ2-7
cdr3_aa: CATTGLAWYEQYF
cdr3_nt: TGTGCCACCACGGGACTAGCGTGGTACGAGCAGTACTTC

d_call: TRBD1
clone_size: NA
v_call: TRBV30
j_call: TRBJ1-1
cdr3_aa: CAWSVGTGQNTEAFF
cdr3_nt: TGTGCCTGGAGTGTCGGGACAGGGCAGAACACTGAAGCTTTCTTT

d_call: TRBD1
clone_size: NA
v_call: TRBV27
j_call: TRBJ1-2
cdr3_aa: CASSPDRVYGYTF
cdr3_nt: TGTGCCAGCAGTCCGGACAGGGTTTACGGCTACACCTTC

d_call: TRBD1
clone_size: NA
v_call: TRBV29-1
j_call: TRBJ2-7
cdr3_aa: CSVYTGVDYEQYF
cdr3_nt: TGCAGCGTTTATACAGGGGTTGACTACGAGCAGTACTTC

d_call: TRBD2
clone_size: NA
v_call: TRBV6-4
j_call: TRBJ2-1
cdr3_aa: CASPRLAEYNEQFF
cdr3_nt: TGTGCCAGCCCCCGGCTAGCGGAGTACAATGAGCAGTTCTTC

d_call: NA
clone_size: NA
v_call: TRBV19
j_call: TRBJ2-7
cdr3_aa: CASSVGTAGYEQYF
cdr3_nt: TGTGCCAGTAGTGTTGGGACGGCAGGATACGAGCAGTACTTC

d_call: NA
clone_size: NA
v_call: TRBV20-1
j_call: TRBJ1-1
cdr3_aa: CSARKSVMNTEAFF
cdr3_nt: TGCAGTGCTAGAAAGAGCGTCATGAACACTGAAGCTTTCTTT

d_call: NA
clone_size: NA
v_call: TRBV6-5
j_call: TRBJ1-1
cdr3_aa: CASSPLQPLGTEAFF
cdr3_nt: TGTGCCAGCAGTCCTTTACAGCCCCTGGGCACTGAAGCTTTCTTT

d_call: NA
clone_size: NA
v_call: TRBV4-1
j_call: TRBJ2-4
cdr3_aa: CASSQVPPQGGAKNIQYF
cdr3_nt: TGCGCCAGCAGCCAAGTCCCCCCACAGGGGGGGGCCAAAAACATTCAGTACTTC

d_call: TRBD2
clone_size: NA
v_call: TRBV7-3
j_call: TRBJ2-1
cdr3_aa: CASSSNPGTSEYNEQFF
cdr3_nt: TGTGCCAGCAGCTCAAACCCCGGGACTAGCGAATACAATGAGCAGTTCTTC

d_call: NA
clone_size: once
v_call: TRBV9
j_call: TRBJ1-2
cdr3_aa: CASSVDASDGSNYGYTF
cdr3_nt: TGTGCCAGCAGCGTAGATGCTTCTGACGGCAGCAACTATGGCTACACCTTC

d_call: TRBD1
clone_size: NA
v_call: TRBV7-2
j_call: TRBJ1-1
cdr3_aa: CASRPSGGSAFF
cdr3_nt: TGTGCCAGCAGACCTTCAGGGGGATCAGCTTTCTTT

d_call: TRBD2
clone_size: NA
v_call: TRBV6-5
j_call: TRBJ2-7
cdr3_aa: CASSYSILAGSYEQYF
cdr3_nt: TGTGCCAGCAGTTACTCGATATTAGCGGGTTCCTACGAGCAGTACTTC

d_call: TRBD2
clone_size: NA
v_call: TRBV3-1
j_call: TRBJ2-1
cdr3_aa: CASSQEAGLAGVSYNEQFF
cdr3_nt: TGTGCCAGCAGCCAAGAGGCGGGACTAGCGGGAGTATCCTACAATGAGCAGTTCTTC

d_call: NA
clone_size: NA
v_call: TRBV29-1
j_call: TRBJ2-1
cdr3_aa: CSVVGASGYSYNEQFF
cdr3_nt: TGCAGCGTTGTTGGGGCCAGCGGCTACTCCTACAATGAGCAGTTCTTC

d_call: TRBD2
clone_size: NA
v_call: TRBV29-1
j_call: TRBJ2-6
cdr3_aa: CSVGREAGANVLTF
cdr3_nt: TGCAGCGTTGGTCGGGAGGCTGGGGCCAACGTCCTGACTTTC

d_call: TRBD2
clone_size: few
v_call: TRBV2
j_call: TRBJ2-1
cdr3_aa: CASSSSLAGLNNEQFF
cdr3_nt: TGTGCCAGCTCCTCCTCGCTAGCGGGATTGAACAATGAGCAGTTCTTC

d_call: NA
clone_size: NA
v_call: TRBV7-9
j_call: TRBJ1-4
cdr3_aa: CASSSIVGPQNEKLFF
cdr3_nt: TGTGCCAGCAGCTCCATCGTAGGGCCTCAGAATGAAAAACTGTTTTTT

d_call: NA
clone_size: few
v_call: TRBV6-1
j_call: TRBJ2-2
cdr3_aa: CASTPSVGELFF
cdr3_nt: TGTGCCAGCACCCCCTCGGTCGGGGAGCTGTTTTTT

d_call: NA
clone_size: once
v_call: TRBV15
j_call: TRBJ2-2
cdr3_aa: CATSRDLGLNTGELFF
cdr3_nt: TGTGCCACCAGCAGAGATCTTGGCTTGAACACCGGGGAGCTGTTTTTT

d_call: NA
clone_size: NA
v_call: TRBV7-6
j_call: TRBJ2-2
cdr3_aa: CASSATERLGTGELFF
cdr3_nt: TGTGCCAGCAGCGCAACGGAGCGCCTGGGGACCGGGGAGCTGTTTTTT

d_call: NA
clone_size: NA
v_call: TRBV7-9
j_call: TRBJ2-7
cdr3_aa: CASSGPSSGEQYF
cdr3_nt: TGTGCCAGCAGCGGGCCTAGCTCGGGCGAGCAGTACTTC

d_call: NA
clone_size: NA
v_call: TRBV4-1
j_call: TRBJ2-1
cdr3_aa: CASSQDLSVDEQFF
cdr3_nt: TGCGCCAGCAGCCAAGATCTTTCGGTCGATGAGCAGTTCTTC

d_call: NA
clone_size: once
v_call: TRBV7-9
j_call: TRBJ2-1
cdr3_aa: CASSSRDNNEQFF
cdr3_nt: TGTGCCAGCAGCTCCCGGGACAACAATGAGCAGTTCTTC

d_call: NA
clone_size: NA
v_call: TRBV30
j_call: TRBJ1-5
cdr3_aa: CAWSPSGYQPQHF
cdr3_nt: TGTGCCTGGAGTCCGTCTGGGTATCAGCCCCAGCATTTT

d_call: NA
clone_size: NA
v_call: TRBV9
j_call: TRBJ2-1
cdr3_aa: CASSVEAISYNEQFF
cdr3_nt: TGTGCCAGCAGCGTAGAGGCCATATCCTACAATGAGCAGTTCTTC

d_call: NA
clone_size: NA
v_call: TRBV13
j_call: TRBJ1-2
cdr3_aa: CASSERGPRSYGYTF
cdr3_nt: TGTGCCAGCAGCGAGAGGGGCCCGCGGAGCTATGGCTACACCTTC

d_call: NA
clone_size: NA
v_call: TRBV28
j_call: TRBJ2-7
cdr3_aa: CASLKRLTYEQYF
cdr3_nt: TGTGCCAGCCTGAAGAGACTAACCTACGAGCAGTACTTC

d_call: TRBD2
clone_size: NA
v_call: TRBV3-1
j_call: TRBJ2-5
cdr3_aa: CASSQISNSRGSLETQYF
cdr3_nt: TGTGCCAGCAGCCAGATTTCGAACTCCCGCGGGAGTCTGGAGACCCAGTACTTC

d_call: TRBD2
clone_size: NA
v_call: TRBV27
j_call: TRBJ2-3
cdr3_aa: CASRALVAGGDTDTQYF
cdr3_nt: TGTGCCAGCAGAGCCCTCGTAGCGGGAGGGGACACAGATACGCAGTATTTT

d_call: NA
clone_size: NA
v_call: TRBV28
j_call: TRBJ2-3
cdr3_aa: CASSLLRTDTQYF
cdr3_nt: TGTGCCAGCAGTTTACTGAGGACAGATACGCAGTATTTT

d_call: NA
clone_size: NA
v_call: TRBV7-9
j_call: TRBJ2-7
cdr3_aa: CASSPRDLYEQYF
cdr3_nt: TGTGCCAGCAGCCCCAGGGACCTCTACGAGCAGTACTTC

d_call: TRBD1
clone_size: once
v_call: TRBV6-5
j_call: TRBJ1-2
cdr3_aa: CASSYWEGASYGYTF
cdr3_nt: TGTGCCAGCAGTTACTGGGAGGGGGCTTCCTATGGCTACACCTTC

d_call: NA
clone_size: few
v_call: TRBV4-3
j_call: TRBJ2-7
cdr3_aa: CASSHRQSSYEQYF
cdr3_nt: TGCGCCAGCAGCCACCGACAGAGCTCCTACGAGCAGTACTTC

d_call: TRBD2
clone_size: NA
v_call: TRBV13
j_call: TRBJ2-3
cdr3_aa: CASSLERLAGAGDTQYF
cdr3_nt: TGTGCCAGCAGCTTAGAGCGCCTAGCGGGAGCAGGGGATACGCAGTATTTT

d_call: NA
clone_size: NA
v_call: TRBV11-2
j_call: TRBJ2-5
cdr3_aa: CASIRGLPEETQYF
cdr3_nt: TGTGCCAGCATCCGGGGTCTCCCCGAAGAGACCCAGTACTTC

d_call: TRBD2
clone_size: NA
v_call: TRBV9
j_call: TRBJ2-1
cdr3_aa: CASSVGGSANEQFF
cdr3_nt: TGTGCCAGCAGCGTAGGCGGGAGTGCCAATGAGCAGTTCTTC

d_call: NA
clone_size: NA
v_call: TRBV12-3/TRBV12-4
j_call: TRBJ2-5
cdr3_aa: CASSFTAQETQYF
cdr3_nt: TGTGCCAGCAGTTTCACAGCGCAAGAGACCCAGTACTTC

d_call: NA
clone_size: NA
v_call: TRBV4-1
j_call: TRBJ1-2
cdr3_aa: CTSSQEVQGSHGYTF
cdr3_nt: TGCACCAGCAGCCAAGAGGTGCAGGGAAGCCATGGCTACACCTTC

d_call: TRBD2
clone_size: NA
v_call: TRBV7-9
j_call: TRBJ2-7
cdr3_aa: CASSTSVHSYEQYF
cdr3_nt: TGTGCCAGCAGCACTAGCGTACACTCCTACGAGCAGTACTTC